This TCR beta chain originates from a study of T cells in Graves' hyperthyroidism and ophthalmopathy. Study conclusions and caveats: Using 13 V-J features, a model discriminated ophthalmopathy from stable hyperthyroidism.

The CDR3 runs to 16 residues. V was cut by 4 bases and J by 0 bases, with 12 bases left in between. The source material, RNA transcripts, was used to amplify TCR beta CDR3 regions. The HTBI primer set drove a first-round RT-PCR of the TCR CDR3. Each CDR3 protein is one row after TCRdb ran MiXCR on the multiplex PCR reads. The repertoire consists of around 620,000 distinct CDR3 sequences, with around 14% occurring once and the leading ten covering about 6.6%. This clonotype was detected ten times or more. Antigen specificity is unknown. This receptor was obtained from a woman under 30 with Graves' ophthalmopathy. The J gene is TRBJ2-2, the V gene TRBV12-3 or TRBV12-4; a weak D match, TRBD1 (6 bases). The sample was blood. The CDR3 reads CASSSDRNPNTGELFF. The CDR3 coding sequence is TGTGCCAGCAGTTCTGACAGGAACCCGAACACCGGGGAGCTGTTTTTT.